This is a list of T cell receptor beta chains from one sample in a study of blood T cell repertoires in COVID-19. Repertoires were generated with immunoSEQ multiplex PCR, while TCRdb's copy carries only in-frame clones and drops some. The profile shows tens of thousands of clones, 55% to 85% of them singletons. Sequenced: peripheral blood. The receptors were gathered from an elderly woman with acute or convalescent COVID-19. CDR3s include the opening cysteine and the closing phenylalanine or tryptophan. Each record gives: J gene, V gene, D gene, clone size, CDR3 DNA, CDR3 protein. The D gene is left open where the match is weak. Clone sizes are given selectively: once, few, many, or a class where the clone is expanded.

j_gene: TRBJ2-7; v_gene: TRBV10-2; d_gene: TRBD1; abundance: NA; CDR3nt: TGCGCCAGCAAAGGGTGGACAGGGGACGAGCAGTACTTC; CDR3aa: CASKGWTGDEQYF
j_gene: TRBJ2-2; v_gene: TRBV20-1; d_gene: TRBD2; abundance: NA; CDR3nt: TGCAGTGCCCAACGGGGGGGAGGGCTGTTTTTT; CDR3aa: CSAQRGGGLFF
j_gene: TRBJ2-7; v_gene: TRBV5-1; d_gene: TRBD2; abundance: NA; CDR3nt: TGCGCCAGCAGCCCCGGGGGGGAGCAGTACTTC; CDR3aa: CASSPGGEQYF
j_gene: TRBJ1-1; v_gene: TRBV7-2; d_gene: TRBD1; abundance: NA; CDR3nt: TGTGCCAGCAGGACAGGGGTGAACACTGAAGCTTTCTTT; CDR3aa: CASRTGVNTEAFF
j_gene: TRBJ2-1; v_gene: TRBV5-1; d_gene: NA; abundance: NA; CDR3nt: TGCGCCAGCAGCTCCCAAGGAGAGGCCTCCTACAATGAGCAGTTCTTC; CDR3aa: CASSSQGEASYNEQFF
j_gene: TRBJ1-3; v_gene: TRBV20-1; d_gene: NA; abundance: NA; CDR3nt: TGCAGTGCTAGTGGAGCCCTCTCTGGAAACACCATATATTTT; CDR3aa: CSASGALSGNTIYF
j_gene: TRBJ2-2; v_gene: TRBV6-5; d_gene: TRBD1; abundance: NA; CDR3nt: TGTGCCAGCAGTTCCAACAGGGGCACCGGGGAGCTGTTTTTT; CDR3aa: CASSSNRGTGELFF
j_gene: TRBJ2-3; v_gene: TRBV3-1/TRBV3-2; d_gene: NA; abundance: NA; CDR3nt: TGTGCCAGCAGCCAAGATCCGGGGACCCAGGGGGATACGCAGTATTTT; CDR3aa: CASSQDPGTQGDTQYF
j_gene: TRBJ2-7; v_gene: TRBV19; d_gene: TRBD1; abundance: few; CDR3nt: TGTGCCAGTAGCCCAAGGTGGACAGGGAGCGCCTACGAGCAGTACTTC; CDR3aa: CASSPRWTGSAYEQYF
j_gene: TRBJ1-2; v_gene: TRBV29-1; d_gene: NA; abundance: few; CDR3nt: TGCAGCGTTTTGGCAGGGGAGAATGGCTACACCTTC; CDR3aa: CSVLAGENGYTF
j_gene: TRBJ2-7; v_gene: TRBV24-1; d_gene: NA; abundance: NA; CDR3nt: TGTGCCACCAGTGACTACAGTAAACAAATGCCCTACGAGCAGTACTTC; CDR3aa: CATSDYSKQMPYEQYF
j_gene: TRBJ2-7; v_gene: TRBV6-5; d_gene: NA; abundance: NA; CDR3nt: TGTGCCAGCAGTTACCACAGGGTAGACGGGTTAGGCGAGCAGTACTTC; CDR3aa: CASSYHRVDGLGEQYF
j_gene: TRBJ2-7; v_gene: TRBV15; d_gene: NA; abundance: NA; CDR3nt: TGTGCCACCAGCAGAGGGGGGGATGGCGAGCAGTACTTC; CDR3aa: CATSRGGDGEQYF
j_gene: TRBJ1-1; v_gene: TRBV5-1; d_gene: NA; abundance: NA; CDR3nt: TGCGCCAGCAGCTTGGAGCAGCCGGGTATTGCTGAAGCTTTCTTT; CDR3aa: CASSLEQPGIAEAFF
j_gene: TRBJ2-4; v_gene: TRBV5-5; d_gene: TRBD2; abundance: NA; CDR3nt: TGTGCCAGCAGCCCGGGACTAGCGGGAGCCCTAGCCAAAAACATTCAGTACTTC; CDR3aa: CASSPGLAGALAKNIQYF
j_gene: TRBJ1-4; v_gene: TRBV7-2; d_gene: NA; abundance: NA; CDR3nt: TGTGCCAGCAGCTTAGGGGGGGCTAATGAAAAACTGTTTTTT; CDR3aa: CASSLGGANEKLFF
j_gene: TRBJ2-3; v_gene: TRBV2; d_gene: TRBD2; abundance: NA; CDR3nt: TGTGCTAAAGCGGGGGAGGCGAGCACAGATACGCAGTATTTT; CDR3aa: CAKAGEASTDTQYF
j_gene: TRBJ2-4; v_gene: TRBV19; d_gene: NA; abundance: few; CDR3nt: TGTGCCAGTAGTATAGCGATTATAGACATTCAGTACTTC; CDR3aa: CASSIAIIDIQYF
j_gene: TRBJ1-5; v_gene: TRBV18; d_gene: NA; abundance: few; CDR3nt: TGTGCCAGCTCACTTAGGGTAGGGGATCAGCCCCAGCATTTT; CDR3aa: CASSLRVGDQPQHF
j_gene: TRBJ1-5; v_gene: TRBV9; d_gene: TRBD1; abundance: NA; CDR3nt: TGTGCCAGCAGCGTAGCGGGACAGGGAACGCCCCAGCATTTT; CDR3aa: CASSVAGQGTPQHF
j_gene: TRBJ1-3; v_gene: TRBV5-5; d_gene: TRBD1; abundance: NA; CDR3nt: TGTGCCAGCAGCCTCATGACAGGGTACTCTGGAAACACCATATATTTT; CDR3aa: CASSLMTGYSGNTIYF
j_gene: TRBJ1-2; v_gene: TRBV3-1/TRBV3-2; d_gene: NA; abundance: NA; CDR3nt: TGTGCCAGCAGCAAGGACAGATATGGCTACACCTTC; CDR3aa: CASSKDRYGYTF
j_gene: TRBJ2-3; v_gene: TRBV7-8; d_gene: NA; abundance: NA; CDR3nt: TGTGCCAGCAGCTTAGGACTTCTTCCCACAGATACGCAGTATTTT; CDR3aa: CASSLGLLPTDTQYF
j_gene: TRBJ1-4; v_gene: TRBV7-2; d_gene: NA; abundance: NA; CDR3nt: TGTGCCAGCAGCGTGGGGGCGTCGGCAGGTGAAAAACTGTTTTTT; CDR3aa: CASSVGASAGEKLFF
j_gene: TRBJ2-3; v_gene: TRBV27; d_gene: NA; abundance: many; CDR3nt: TGTGCCAGCAGTCCTTCAGCGGGCACAGATACGCAGTATTTT; CDR3aa: CASSPSAGTDTQYF
j_gene: TRBJ2-5; v_gene: TRBV5-1; d_gene: NA; abundance: NA; CDR3nt: TGCGCCAGCAGCCTCGGGACAATCGAGGGAGAGACCCAGTACTTC; CDR3aa: CASSLGTIEGETQYF
j_gene: TRBJ2-5; v_gene: TRBV10-2; d_gene: TRBD1; abundance: NA; CDR3nt: TGCGCCAGCAGGATCACCCCGGGACAGGGGACGCAGACCCAGTACTTC; CDR3aa: CASRITPGQGTQTQYF
j_gene: TRBJ1-1; v_gene: TRBV6-6; d_gene: NA; abundance: NA; CDR3nt: TGTGCCAGCAGTTACTCGAGCCCCGGGGGGCTTCCCTTT; CDR3aa: CASSYSSPGGLPF
j_gene: TRBJ1-1; v_gene: TRBV5-6; d_gene: TRBD1; abundance: NA; CDR3nt: TGTGCCAGCAGCCGGGACAGCTATGAAGCTTTCTTT; CDR3aa: CASSRDSYEAFF
j_gene: TRBJ1-5; v_gene: TRBV3-1/TRBV3-2; d_gene: NA; abundance: NA; CDR3nt: TGTGCCAGCAGCCAAAATTCAGGTAGCAATCAGCCCCAGCATTTT; CDR3aa: CASSQNSGSNQPQHF
j_gene: TRBJ2-1; v_gene: TRBV3-1/TRBV3-2; d_gene: NA; abundance: NA; CDR3nt: TGTGCCAGCAGCCAGGGGTCAGGGGCCCCAAACAATGAGCAGTTCTTC; CDR3aa: CASSQGSGAPNNEQFF
j_gene: TRBJ1-5; v_gene: TRBV6-2/TRBV6-3; d_gene: NA; abundance: NA; CDR3nt: TGTGCCAGCAACCCGTTCGGGGGGAATCAGCCCCAGCATTTT; CDR3aa: CASNPFGGNQPQHF
j_gene: TRBJ1-4; v_gene: TRBV19; d_gene: NA; abundance: few; CDR3nt: TGTGCCAGTAGTCCGAGAGGGGAGGATGAAAAACTGTTTTTT; CDR3aa: CASSPRGEDEKLFF
j_gene: TRBJ2-7; v_gene: TRBV12-3/TRBV12-4; d_gene: TRBD2; abundance: NA; CDR3nt: TGTGCCAGCAGTTGGACTAGAAGCTACGAGCAGTACTTC; CDR3aa: CASSWTRSYEQYF
j_gene: TRBJ1-2; v_gene: TRBV7-9; d_gene: TRBD1; abundance: NA; CDR3nt: TGTGCCAGCAGCTTAGACAGGACAGGGAATGACGGCTACACCTTC; CDR3aa: CASSLDRTGNDGYTF
j_gene: TRBJ2-5; v_gene: TRBV6-5; d_gene: TRBD1; abundance: NA; CDR3nt: TGTGCCAGCAGTATAAACAGGGGTCAAGAGACCCAGTACTTC; CDR3aa: CASSINRGQETQYF
j_gene: TRBJ2-1; v_gene: TRBV2; d_gene: TRBD2; abundance: NA; CDR3nt: TGTGCCAGCAGTAAGGGACTAGGTTTTTCCGATGAGCAGTTCTTC; CDR3aa: CASSKGLGFSDEQFF
j_gene: TRBJ2-7; v_gene: TRBV2; d_gene: TRBD2; abundance: NA; CDR3nt: TGTGCCAGCAGCGCCCCGGGACTAGCGGCCTACGAGCAGTACTTC; CDR3aa: CASSAPGLAAYEQYF
j_gene: TRBJ2-7; v_gene: TRBV4-2; d_gene: TRBD2; abundance: few; CDR3nt: TGTGCCAGCAGCCAAGATAGCGGGTACTCCTACGAGCAGTACTTC; CDR3aa: CASSQDSGYSYEQYF
j_gene: TRBJ1-5; v_gene: TRBV11-2; d_gene: TRBD1; abundance: few; CDR3nt: TGTGCCAGCAGCTTAACCCCCACCAGGGGGGATCAGCCCCAGCATTTT; CDR3aa: CASSLTPTRGDQPQHF
j_gene: TRBJ1-2; v_gene: TRBV24-1; d_gene: NA; abundance: NA; CDR3nt: TGTGCCACCAGTGACACAGGGAATCGAGGCTACACCTTC; CDR3aa: CATSDTGNRGYTF
j_gene: TRBJ1-2; v_gene: TRBV28; d_gene: NA; abundance: few; CDR3nt: TGTGCCAGCAGTTTAAGCAGGGCCGTAGGCTACACCTTC; CDR3aa: CASSLSRAVGYTF